Listed below are T cell receptor beta chains from one sample, sequenced in a study of monozygotic twins with inflammatory bowel disease. For each CDR3 protein, TCRdb gives one entry from its re-call of the 5' RACE reads, without DNA. The clone table shows roughly 150,000 distinct CDR3 sequences, with the ten largest holding 2.5% to 3%. Sample: blood. All receptors come from a human donor with ulcerative colitis or Crohn's disease, or a healthy co-twin of an affected twin (not recorded which). The CDR3 runs from the conserved cysteine through the conserved F or W.

V: TRBV19
J: TRBJ2-2
length: 16
CDR3: CASSRTASSYTGELFF

V: TRBV11-2
J: TRBJ1-1
length: 15
CDR3: CASSTRQGVNTEAFF

V: TRBV7-2
J: TRBJ2-7
length: 16
CDR3: CASSSPSRRGVYEQYF

V: TRBV6-1
J: TRBJ1-1
length: 15
CDR3: CASSQRRVLNTEAFF

V: TRBV2
J: TRBJ2-3
length: 15
CDR3: CASSRREGPADTQYF

V: TRBV6-5
J: TRBJ2-7
length: 18
CDR3: CASSYSRLAGGNSYEQYF

V: TRBV11-1
J: TRBJ2-1
length: 15
CDR3: CASSKRGLPHNEQFF

V: TRBV5-1
J: TRBJ2-1
length: 16
CDR3: CASSFTQTYPYNEQFF

V: TRBV15
J: TRBJ2-7
length: 16
CDR3: CATSSGIKHGSYEQYF

V: TRBV28
J: TRBJ1-2
length: 15
CDR3: CASSLLGGDHQGYTF

V: TRBV12-3/TRBV12-4
J: TRBJ2-2
length: 14
CDR3: CASTTRVSTGELFF

V: TRBV7-9
J: TRBJ1-2
length: 12
CDR3: CASSLGHGGYTF

V: TRBV24-1
J: TRBJ2-1
length: 11
CDR3: CATAGGGEQFF

V: TRBV9
J: TRBJ1-6
length: 16
CDR3: CASSVGTGETYSPLHF

V: TRBV7-9
J: TRBJ1-2
length: 15
CDR3: CASSLAGRANYGYTF

V: TRBV24-1
J: TRBJ2-5
length: 16
CDR3: CATSDQGRTSTETQYF